This T cell receptor (beta chain) is drawn from a study of cytomegalovirus exposure and HLA in healthy donors. General observations from the study: In a later analysis, at a false discovery rate of 0.05, some 15,000 TCR beta sequences were associated with HLA alleles.

Donors counted as nominally healthy when sampled, yet unrecorded immune exposures were likely. Trimming shortened V by 4 bases and J by 4 bases, and 20 bases separated the two germline ends. Germline V gene sequence: CDR1 GTSNPN, CDR2 SVGIG (reference sequence). The CDR3 has 15 amino acids. PCR amplification relied on 60 Vbeta primers (plus 13 Jbeta primers). Clones were read by immunoSEQ multiplex PCR, and TCRdb kept only the in-frame ones, dropping some. The sample lists about 160,000 clones; around 74% were seen once. Comment on this clone: Its specificity is not known.

The clonotype was recovered from a female donor in good health and CMV-seronegative. Sequenced input: PBMCs. The gene calls are TRBV30 and TRBJ2-7; D is unresolved. The CDR3 bases are TGTGCCTGGAACCTCCCGAGAGGCAAAGTATACGAGCAGTACTTC. Translating gives CAWNLPRGKVYEQYF.